The 30 T cell receptor beta chains below come from one sample, sequenced in a study of blood T cell repertoires in COVID-19. Measured with immunoSEQ multiplex PCR; TCRdb has only the in-frame clones, and not every one. The table records roughly 100,000 clones, around 82% of them present only once. Sequencing input: peripheral blood. These receptor sequences come from a human donor in a cohort sampled during active or convalescent COVID-19.

The chain has TRBV7-3 and TRBJ2-6, with D perhaps TRBD1 (5 bases). V was pared by 6 bases and J by 1 base, with 10 bases between. Germline V gene lookup returns CDR1 SGHTA and CDR2 FQGTGA. The CDR3 length is 15 residues. The CDR3 spells CASSLQASGANVLTF. DNA for the CDR3: TGTGCCAGCAGTTTACAGGCGTCTGGGGCCAACGTCCTGACTTTC.

V and J are TRBV5-5 and TRBJ2-7, with 9 bases aligning to TRBD1. CDR1 and CDR2 from the germline V gene are SGHKS and YYEKEE (reference sequence). CDR3 length: 19 amino acids. The V gene end was trimmed by 2 bases and the J gene end by 1 base; junction bases not matched to a gene: 16. The CDR3 here is CASSFRSTAGTGSSYEQYF. Here the CDR3 DNA reads TGTGCCAGCAGCTTTCGCTCCACCGCGGGGACAGGGTCTTCCTACGAGCAGTACTTC.

V usage is TRBV24-1 and J usage is TRBJ2-3, with 9 nucleotides matching TRBD1. In germline, CDR1 is KGHDR, CDR2 SFDVKD. The CDR3 consists of 15 residues. V shed 7 bases and J 2 bases; nucleotides not matched to a gene: 6. The CDR3 sequence: CATSPRDRVTDTQYF. The DNA for the CDR3 is TGTGCCACCAGCCCCCGGGACAGGGTCACAGATACGCAGTATTTT.

This clone has just a few counts. The chain carries TRBV10-3 and TRBJ1-2; the match to TRBD1 covers 7 bases. CDR3 length: 14 amino acids. From germline, CDR1 is ENHRY and CDR2 SYGVKD. Trimming removed 5 bases from V and 8 bases from J; junction bases left unmatched: 11. The CDR3 nucleotides are TGTGCCATCAGTCCACTAGACAGGGAAGGCGGCTACACCTTC. It translates to CAISPLDREGGYTF.

In this sample, this clone turned up many times. The chain links TRBV2 to TRBJ2-7; 7 bases agree with TRBD2. Germline V gene data show CDR1 as SNHLY and CDR2 as FYNNEI. The V segment lost 4 bases and the J segment 1 base; nucleotides outside the gene matches: 7. The length of the CDR3 is 15 residues. CDR3: CASSGGRDPSYEQYF. CDR3 DNA: TGTGCCAGCAGTGGGGGGAGGGATCCGTCCTACGAGCAGTACTTC.

The table lists this clone with a count of one. The rearrangement uses TRBV24-1 and TRBJ2-3, with TRBD2 matching over 7 bases. J lost 5 bases, V lost 6 bases, and 7 bases had no gene match. Germline V gives CDR1 KGHDR, CDR2 SFDVKD. This CDR3 is built from 14 residues. In nucleotides, the CDR3 is TGTGCCACCAGTAGGAGCGGGATGATAGATACGCAGTATTTT. This translates into CATSRSGMIDTQYF.

The chain carries TRBV19 and TRBJ2-7; 8 bases fit TRBD1. Germline V lookup: CDR1 LNHDA, CDR2 SQIVND (reference sequence). V lost 3 bases, J lost 3 bases, and 4 bases stayed unmatched. The CDR3 covers 14 residues. The CDR3 is CASSIRGRDYEQYF. The CDR3 DNA follows: TGTGCCAGTAGTATCAGGGGGCGCGACTACGAGCAGTACTTC. Complete variable domain (other parts from reference TRBV19 and TRBJ2-7): DGGITQSPKYLFRKEGQNVTLSCEQNLNHDAMYWYRQDPGQGLRLIYYSQIVNDFQKGDIAEGYSVSREKKESFPLTVTSAQKNPTAFYLCASSIRGRDYEQYFGPGTRLTVT.

The chain couples TRBV19 to TRBJ1-5, with D perhaps matching TRBD1 (6 bases). The germline CDR1 and CDR2 sequences are LNHDA and SQIVND (reference sequence). CDR3 length: 17 residues. V lost 1 base, J lost 4 bases, and 17 bases lay in between. Here the CDR3 DNA reads TGTGCCAGTAGTATAGGTCCCTTGGGGACACGGAATCAGCCCCAGCATTTT. This codes for CASSIGPLGTRNQPQHF.

The chain couples TRBV9 to TRBJ2-1; 8 nucleotides line up with TRBD1. Germline assignment: CDR1 SGDLS and CDR2 YYNGEE. V gave up 3 bases and J gave up 2 bases; unmatched junction bases: 7. This CDR3 is built from 16 residues. CDR3 DNA: TGTGCCAGCAGCGATACCGGGACAGGAGCCTACAATGAGCAGTTCTTC. Amino acid sequence: CASSDTGTGAYNEQFF.

The chain combines TRBV6-5 with TRBJ2-1; D not certain. The V and J ends lost 7 bases and 4 bases respectively, with 14 bases between them. The germline gives CDR1 MNHEY, CDR2 SVGAGI. CDR3 length: 14 amino acids. The CDR3 nucleotides are TGTGCCAGCACCTCCTTGACAAGATACAATGAGCAGTTCTTC. Translating it yields CASTSLTRYNEQFF.

This sequence joins TRBV12-3 or TRBV12-4 and TRBJ2-7, with TRBD2 matching 7 bases. Trimming at V came to 3 bases and at J to 4 bases, leaving 0 bases not matched to a gene. This CDR3 has 12 residues. Here the CDR3 reads CASSFGRYEQYF. For the CDR3, the DNA is TGTGCCAGCAGTTTCGGGAGGTACGAGCAGTACTTC.

The chain has TRBV18 and TRBJ1-3; D remains ambiguous. The CDR3 covers 17 residues. Germline V gene data show CDR1 as KGHSH and CDR2 as LQKENI. Trimming shortened V by 2 bases and J by 0 bases, and 14 bases separated the two germline ends. In DNA, the CDR3 is TGTGCCAGCTCACCATCGTATTCCAGGTCCTCTGGAAACACCATATATTTT. Translation: CASSPSYSRSSGNTIYF.

This clone was seen only a few times. CDR3 protein: CASSSAGNGPYEQYF. CDR3 bases: TGTGCCAGCAGCTCTGCGGGGAACGGCCCCTACGAGCAGTACTTC. The chain carries TRBV11-3 and TRBJ2-7; D perhaps matches TRBD2 (6 bases). From germline, CDR1 is SGHNT and CDR2 YENEEA. The CDR3 contains 15 residues. Trimming took off 4 bases at V and 2 bases at J, with 15 bases between the two ends.

V is TRBV18 and J is TRBJ2-3, with D possibly TRBD2 on 6 matching bases. Germline V gene sequence: CDR1 KGHSH, CDR2 LQKENI. Between the trimmed V and J ends, which lost 6 bases and 5 bases, there was a span of 12 bases. This CDR3 is 13 amino acids long. The CDR3 region is CASSPAGRDTQYF. CDR3 DNA: TGTGCCAGCTCCCCCGCGGGGAGAGATACGCAGTATTTT. The full variable domain, its missing parts supplied by reference TRBV18 and TRBJ2-3, is NAGVMQNPRHLVRRRGQEARLRCSPMKGHSHVYWYRQLPEEGLKFMVYLQKENIIDESGMPKERFSAEFPKEGPSILRIQQVVRGDSAAYFCASSPAGRDTQYFGPGTRLTVL.

V gene TRBV7-9 combines with J gene TRBJ2-2, with a weak D call TRBD2 (7 bases). The CDR3 is made up of 14 amino acids. Germline lookup yields CDR1 SEHNR and CDR2 FQNEAQ (reference sequence). The V end lost 6 bases, the J end lost 8 bases, and 16 bases lay between the germline ends. The CDR3 protein is CASSRGAARGELFF. The CDR3 DNA reads as TGTGCCAGCAGTCGGGGGGCCGCACGAGGGGAGCTGTTTTTT.

The chain is built from TRBV5-1 and TRBJ2-2, with TRBD2 as a possible D gene (7 bases). In germline, CDR1 is SGHRS, CDR2 YFSETQ. The CDR3 runs 16 residues. The V gene lost 0 bases and the J gene lost 2 bases, with 11 bases spanning the gap. CDR3 region: CASSLGAGQNTGELFF. The CDR3 nucleotides are TGCGCCAGCAGCTTGGGAGCGGGACAAAACACCGGGGAGCTGTTTTTT.

The genes are TRBV14 and TRBJ2-3; D perhaps matches TRBD1 (5 bases). V shed 0 bases and J shed 1 base, with 8 bases lying between them. The length of the CDR3 is 15 residues. Germline CDR1 SGHDN, CDR2 FVKESK. The CDR3 bases are TGTGCCAGCAGCCAAGATGGCAGGGGCACAGATACGCAGTATTTT. It yields the protein CASSQDGRGTDTQYF. Combining the CDR3 with reference TRBV14 and TRBJ2-3 gives the whole variable domain EAGVTQFPSHSVIEKGQTVTLRCDPISGHDNLYWYRRVMGKEIKFLLHFVKESKQDESGMPNNRFLAERTGGTYSTLKVQPAELEDSGVYFCASSQDGRGTDTQYFGPGTRLTVL.

The chain has TRBV11-3 and TRBJ2-7; 9 positions agree with TRBD1. The CDR3 spans 15 residues. The germline V gene encodes CDR1 SGHNT and CDR2 YENEEA. V dropped 1 base and J dropped 2; count of bases not matched to a gene: 3. The CDR3 reads CASSLGRQGAYEQYF. The CDR3 DNA follows: TGTGCCAGCAGCTTAGGACGACAGGGGGCCTACGAGCAGTACTTC.

The chain couples TRBV21-1 to TRBJ2-3; the table's D call, TRBD1, has no DNA check behind it. TRBV21-1 constitutes a pseudogene. CDR3 length equals 13 residues. The CDR3 protein is CASSKGRGDTQYF. CDR3 sequence (DNA): TGTGCCAGCAGCAAAGGAAGGGGAGATACGCAGTATTTT.

This chain joins TRBV7-8 and TRBJ1-5; D is perhaps TRBD1 (5 bases). V was cut by 3 bases and J by 5 bases, with 8 bases left in between. The CDR3 has 13 amino acids. CDR1 is SGHVS and CDR2 is FQNEAQ in the germline V gene. CDR3 protein: CASSLWGDQPQHF. For the CDR3, the DNA is TGTGCCAGCAGCTTGTGGGGGGATCAGCCCCAGCATTTT.

This clone occurred once. This sequence joins TRBV6-2 or TRBV6-3 and TRBJ1-1; D remains unclear. Looked up from germline, CDR1 is MNHEY and CDR2 is SVGEGT. This CDR3 has 15 residues. The germline V and J ends were trimmed by 2 bases and 1 base, with 11 bases remaining between them. The DNA of the CDR3 is TGTGCCAGCAGTTACCGCCCCAGTGGGAACACTGAAGCTTTCTTT. Translated, it gives CASSYRPSGNTEAFF.

The chain couples TRBV11-3 to TRBJ2-1; 8 nucleotides match TRBD1. The CDR3 runs 14 residues. Losses at the gene ends were 4 bases for V and 6 bases for J; bases not matched to a gene: 5. CDR1 is SGHNT, CDR2 YENEEA, per germline. This chain's CDR3 is CASSSRTGPNEQFF. The CDR3, as DNA: TGTGCCAGCAGCTCCAGGACAGGGCCCAATGAGCAGTTCTTC.

The rearrangement links TRBV19 to TRBJ2-5; the D gene is possibly TRBD1 (5 bases). Trimming took 3 bases from V and 2 from J, leaving 10 bases between them. Germline CDR1 and CDR2: LNHDA and SQIVND (reference sequence). CDR3 length equals 14 residues. The CDR3: CASSIGRTQETQYF. The CDR3 DNA reads TGTGCCAGTAGTATCGGCAGGACACAAGAGACCCAGTACTTC.

This clone has only one observation. This chain joins TRBV6-1 and TRBJ1-6; D possibly corresponds to TRBD1 (5 bases). Trimming left V 3 bases short and J 5 bases short, with 14 bases between. CDR3 length equals 16 residues. Germline V gene lookup returns CDR1 MNHNS and CDR2 SASEGT. The CDR3 DNA is TGTGCCAGCAGTGACTTGACAGCCCGCAATAATTCACCCCTCCACTTT. This gives the protein CASSDLTARNNSPLHF.

The rearrangement uses TRBV7-2 and TRBJ1-3, with 7 nucleotides matching TRBD1. CDR1 and CDR2 from the germline V gene are SGHTA and FQGNSA. The CDR3 has 16 residues. V lost 4 bases and J lost 4; bases outside the gene matches: 10. The CDR3 spells CASSYRQGKSGNTIYF. In DNA form, the CDR3 reads TGTGCCAGCAGCTACAGACAGGGAAAGTCCGGAAACACCATATATTTT.

The chain employs TRBV7-2 and TRBJ2-3; 7 bases line up with TRBD1. The CDR3 consists of 17 residues. The germline V gene encodes CDR1 SGHTA and CDR2 FQGNSA. The ends lost 5 bases at V and 1 base at J; junction bases unmatched: 12. The CDR3 is CASSPRGQRGGTDTQYF. CDR3 coding DNA: TGTGCCAGCAGCCCGAGGGGACAGCGAGGGGGCACAGATACGCAGTATTTT.

This chain connects TRBV5-1 to TRBJ2-3; 9 bases fit TRBD1. V lost 5 bases and J lost 3; bases outside the gene matches: 4. Germline V gene sequence: CDR1 SGHRS, CDR2 YFSETQ. The CDR3 runs 14 residues. CDR3 sequence (DNA): TGCGCCAGCAGTTCGGGACAGGGAACAGATACGCAGTATTTT. Amino acids: CASSSGQGTDTQYF.

The genes are TRBV21-1 and TRBJ1-5. TRBV21-1 counts as a pseudogene. The length of the CDR3 is 12 residues. The CDR3 is CASSEDNQPQHF. The CDR3 nucleotides are TGTGCCAGCAGCGAGGACAATCAGCCCCAGCATTTT.

The chain carries TRBV2 and TRBJ1-4; 7 bases line up with TRBD1. Germline CDR1 SNHLY, CDR2 FYNNEI. V dropped 2 bases and J dropped 7; count of bases not matched to a gene: 7. The CDR3 is 15 residues long. As DNA, the CDR3 is TGTGCCAGCAGTGAAAAGACAGGGACGGGTGAAAAACTGTTTTTT. This translates into CASSEKTGTGEKLFF. Full variable domain (missing parts from reference TRBV2 and TRBJ1-4): EPEVTQTPSHQVTQMGQEVILRCVPISNHLYFYWYRQILGQKVEFLVSFYNNEISEKSEIFDDQFSVERPDGSNFTLKIRSTKLEDSAMYFCASSEKTGTGEKLFFGSGTQLSVL.

This chain joins TRBV29-1 and TRBJ1-1; tentatively, D is TRBD1 (5 bases). CDR3 length: 13 amino acids. The germline V gene encodes CDR1 SQVTM and CDR2 ANQGSEA. Trimming shortened V by 5 bases and J by 0 bases, and 10 bases separated the two germline ends. CDR3 protein: CSVSVRVNTEAFF. The CDR3 region has the DNA TGCAGCGTTTCAGTCAGGGTGAACACTGAAGCTTTCTTT.